A selection of T cell receptor beta chains follows, all from one sample in a study of shared clonotypes between healthy human individuals. Clones were read by immunoSEQ multiplex PCR, and TCRdb kept only the in-frame ones, dropping some. The table lists some 2,000,000 clones, 85% to 95% of them singletons. Sequencing was carried out using naive CD4+ T cells sorted from blood. The receptors come from a man aged 18 to 30 in good health. Each CDR3 is given with its conserved first and last residue. A D gene is named only where the DNA matches it firmly. Clone sizes are given selectively: once, few, many, or a class where the clone is expanded.

TRBJ2-7 | TRBV18 | once | TRBD2 | CASSPPGLAGSYEQYF | TGTGCCAGCTCACCGCCGGGGCTAGCGGGATCCTACGAGCAGTACTTC
TRBJ1-2 | TRBV5-6 | once | TRBD1 | CASSQRSSGTGVGVGYTF | TGTGCCAGCAGCCAAAGATCTTCCGGGACAGGGGTTGGCGTTGGCTACACCTTC
TRBJ2-1 | TRBV5-1 | - | - | CASSFSVQYEQFF | TGCGCCAGCAGCTTTTCGGTACAGTATGAGCAGTTCTTC
TRBJ2-7 | TRBV30 | - | - | CAWGGTHYEQYF | TGTGCCTGGGGGGGTACCCATTACGAGCAGTACTTC
TRBJ2-7 | TRBV5-4 | - | - | CASSFQQKEQYF | TGTGCCAGCAGCTTCCAACAGAAAGAGCAGTACTTC
TRBJ2-7 | TRBV5-4 | - | TRBD1 | CASSSRDREDEQYF | TGTGCCAGCAGCTCCCGGGACAGGGAGGACGAGCAGTACTTC
TRBJ1-1 | TRBV2 | - | - | CASSQGAEAFF | TGTGCCAGCAGTCAGGGAGCTGAAGCTTTCTTT
TRBJ2-7 | TRBV10-1 | - | - | CASSEERNRWDPYEQYF | TGCGCCAGCAGTGAGGAAAGGAACAGGTGGGACCCCTACGAGCAGTACTTC
TRBJ2-7 | TRBV5-8 | once | TRBD2 | CASSFTSGTIYEQYF | TGTGCCAGCAGCTTCACTAGCGGGACCATCTACGAGCAGTACTTC
TRBJ2-7 | TRBV5-4 | - | TRBD1 | CASSAPGQGAVEQYF | TGTGCCAGCAGCGCGCCGGGACAGGGGGCTGTCGAGCAGTACTTC